Shown below are 13 T cell receptor beta chains from a single sample sequenced in a study of cytomegalovirus exposure and HLA in healthy donors (dated by TCRdb to about 2017). The library was generated by the immunoSEQ multiplex PCR assay. For the multiplex PCR, a mixture combining 60 forward primers for TCR Vbeta segments and 13 reverse primers for TCR Jbeta segments was used. The table was pulled from immuneACCESS by TCRdb, which kept in-frame rearrangements only. Such tables lose some clones; where checked, under half of the loss comes from unresolved V genes, and the rest has no known cause. This sample has about 180,000 clones in its table, and roughly 85% of those were observed once. Jointly, the top ten make up 0.69% of the sample. Sequencing was done on a sample of PBMCs. The receptors were gathered from a woman in her 40s in good health and CMV-seronegative.

This clone has only a few counts. The V call is TRBV6-5, the J call TRBJ1-1; 7 bases line up with TRBD1. The CDR3 extends over 15 amino acids. V was pared by 5 bases and J by 1 base, with 7 bases of the junction left unmatched. Germline CDR1 and CDR2: MNHEY and SVGAGI. CDR3 region: CASSRTGPQNTEAFF. CDR3 DNA sequence: TGTGCCAGCAGTCGGACAGGTCCGCAGAACACTGAAGCTTTCTTT.

This chain joins TRBV7-9 and TRBJ2-5, with 7 bases identical to TRBD1. V was pared by 4 bases and J by 2 bases, with 4 bases of the junction left unmatched. The CDR3 runs to 14 residues. Germline CDR1 SEHNR, CDR2 FQNEAQ (reference sequence). In DNA form, the CDR3 reads TGTGCCAGCAGCTCGGACAGGACGCAAGAGACCCAGTACTTC. Protein sequence: CASSSDRTQETQYF.

This clone has a handful of counts. This chain joins TRBV7-2 and TRBJ1-5, with 8 bases aligning to TRBD1. The germline V gene encodes CDR1 SGHTA and CDR2 FQGNSA. The CDR3 sequence is 13 residues long. With 6 bases clipped from V and 6 bases from J, the junction kept 4 bases outside the gene matches. The CDR3 bases are TGTGCCAGCAGTACAGGGGGAACTCAGCCCCAGCATTTT. Its protein product is CASSTGGTQPQHF.

The genes are TRBV5-1 and TRBJ2-5, with TRBD2 matching 11 bases. Trimming removed 7 bases from V and 2 bases from J; junction bases left unmatched: 7. The CDR3 runs to 15 residues. Per germline, CDR1 SGHRS and CDR2 YFSETQ. This chain's CDR3 is CASSHSGRGQETQYF. The CDR3 DNA reads as TGCGCCAGCTCTCATAGCGGGAGGGGGCAAGAGACCCAGTACTTC.

This clone was observed a handful of times. This chain joins TRBV27 and TRBJ2-5; 7 nucleotides agree with TRBD1. This CDR3 comprises 14 residues. After removal of 2 bases from V and 5 bases from J, the junction contained 5 bases not matched to a gene. The germline V gene has CDR1 MNHEY and CDR2 SMNVEV (reference sequence). The CDR3 loop reads CASSLVGGSETQYF. CDR3 nucleotides: TGTGCCAGCAGTTTAGTAGGGGGCAGCGAGACCCAGTACTTC.

The J gene is TRBJ2-5, the V gene TRBV7-8; TRBD2 matches at 7 bases. Trimming at V came to 5 bases and at J to 4 bases, leaving 13 bases not matched to a gene. The CDR3 runs to 16 residues. Germline V lookup: CDR1 SGHVS, CDR2 FQNEAQ. CDR3 bases: TGTGCCAGCAGCAACGAGGGGAGGACTAGAGGAGAGACCCAGTACTTC. Translated: CASSNEGRTRGETQYF. Based on the CDR3 plus reference TRBV7-8 and TRBJ2-5, the full variable domain is GAGVSQSPRYKVAKRGQDVALRCDPISGHVSLFWYQQALGQGPEFLTYFQNEAQLDKSGLPSDRFFAERPEGSVSTLKIQRTQQEDSAVYLCASSNEGRTRGETQYFGPGTRLLVL.

The CDR3 here is CASSLTAGYEQYF. CDR3 nucleotides: TGTGCCAGCAGCTTAACGGCAGGCTACGAGCAGTACTTC. The rearrangement uses TRBV7-3 and TRBJ2-7; D remains ambiguous. This CDR3 is built from 13 residues. The V and J ends lost 0 bases and 3 bases respectively, with 6 bases between them. The germline V gene encodes CDR1 SGHTA and CDR2 FQGTGA. Drawing the rest from reference TRBV7-3 and TRBJ2-7, the complete variable domain is GAGVSQTPSNKVTEKGKYVELRCDPISGHTALYWYRQSLGQGPEFLIYFQGTGAADDSGLPNDRFFAVRPEGSVSTLKIQRTERGDSAVYLCASSLTAGYEQYFGPGTRLTVT.

The chain combines TRBV7-2 with TRBJ1-5, with D possibly TRBD1 on 5 matching bases. The CDR3 covers 18 residues. Germline V lookup: CDR1 SGHTA, CDR2 FQGNSA. V lost 2 bases and J 1 base, leaving 18 bases between the germline ends. CDR3 region: CASSLSRVSSRSNQPQHF. In DNA form, the CDR3 reads TGTGCCAGCAGCTTAAGCAGGGTCTCCTCGAGGAGCAATCAGCCCCAGCATTTT.

The rearrangement uses TRBV7-9 and TRBJ2-1, with D possibly being TRBD1 (5 bases). The CDR3 spans 14 residues. Trimming removed 4 bases at V and 5 bases at J, with 12 bases between. Germline CDR1 SEHNR, CDR2 FQNEAQ (reference sequence). The CDR3 region has the DNA TGTGCCAGCAGCTATCGACAGATCAACAATGAGCAGTTCTTC. Protein sequence: CASSYRQINNEQFF.

V and J are TRBV7-9 and TRBJ2-7, with 8 bases that match TRBD2. CDR3 length: 18 amino acids. CDR1 and CDR2 from the germline V gene are SEHNR and FQNEAQ (reference sequence). With 6 bases clipped from V and 4 bases from J, the junction kept 20 bases outside the gene matches. The CDR3 region is CASSSPTRGGLLRYEQYF. The CDR3, as DNA: TGTGCCAGCAGTTCCCCGACTCGGGGGGGGCTGCTTCGGTACGAGCAGTACTTC.

The V gene is TRBV28, the J gene TRBJ2-7, with 12 nucleotides matching TRBD2. The CDR3 runs to 17 residues. V gave up 1 base and J gave up 6 bases; unmatched junction bases: 10. The germline V gene encodes CDR1 MDHEN and CDR2 SYDVKM. The CDR3 loop reads CASSLSTSGSLGFEQYF. The CDR3 nucleotides read TGTGCCAGCAGTTTATCGACTAGCGGGAGTCTGGGATTCGAGCAGTACTTC. Complete variable domain (other parts from reference TRBV28 and TRBJ2-7): DVKVTQSSRYLVKRTGEKVFLECVQDMDHENMFWYRQDPGLGLRLIYFSYDVKMKEKGDIPEGYSVSREKKERFSLILESASTNQTSMYLCASSLSTSGSLGFEQYFGPGTRLTVT.

The rearrangement joins TRBV9 to TRBJ1-4; no reliable D call. The germline gives CDR1 SGDLS, CDR2 YYNGEE. The germline V and J ends were trimmed by 4 bases and 6 bases, with 7 bases remaining between them. The CDR3 sequence is 12 residues long. For the CDR3, the DNA is TGTGCCAGCAGCCCGGAGGATGAAAAACTGTTTTTT. Translating it yields CASSPEDEKLFF.

The sample holds one count of this clone. V usage is TRBV5-8 and J usage is TRBJ1-2, with D uncertain. Trimming took off 6 bases at V and 2 bases at J, with 17 bases between the two ends. Germline lookup yields CDR1 SGHTS and CDR2 YDEGEE. This CDR3 spans 15 amino acids. CDR3 protein: CASNPMRGVNYGYTF. CDR3 coding DNA: TGTGCCAGCAACCCCATGCGGGGTGTAAACTATGGCTACACCTTC.